The rows below give T cell receptor beta chains drawn from one sample of a study of T cells in tuberculosis. This table comes from immunoSEQ multiplex PCR, and its TCRdb copy is limited to in-frame clones, with some not included. The repertoire consists of 25,000 to 35,000 clones, with about 90% occurring once and the leading ten covering 5.5% to 8%. Sequencing used PBMCs, obtained at tuberculosis diagnosis. These receptors all stem from an adult with tuberculosis. The CDR3 runs from the conserved cysteine through the conserved F or W. D genes are given only for firm matches. Expanded clones get a size class; other rows say once, few or many, or leave the size out.

clone_size d_call j_call v_call cdr3_aa cdr3_nt
few . TRBJ2-7 TRBV18 CASSLSREREQYF TGTGCCAGCTCACTCTCTAGGGAGCGGGAGCAGTACTTC
. . TRBJ1-1 TRBV5-8 CASSLYVGF TGTGCCAGCAGCTTGTATGTCGGCTTT
. . TRBJ2-5 TRBV5-6 CASSLAQTQYF TGTGCCAGCAGCTTGGCTCAGACCCAGTACTTC
. TRBD1 TRBJ2-7 TRBV6-6 CASSYRPQGASEQYF TGTGCCAGCAGTTACCGTCCGCAGGGGGCCAGCGAGCAGTACTTC
. . TRBJ2-7 TRBV2 CASSSNELVVIGGYEQYF TGTGCCAGCAGCTCAAACGAACTAGTTGTGATAGGAGGCTACGAGCAGTACTTC
. . TRBJ2-7 TRBV28 CASKWTDEQYF TGTGCCAGCAAGTGGACAGACGAGCAGTACTTC
. TRBD1 TRBJ2-7 TRBV2 CAKGADDYEQYF TGTGCCAAGGGGGCGGACGACTACGAGCAGTACTTC
once . TRBJ2-1 TRBV5-1 CASSFPTRYNEQFF TGCGCCAGCAGCTTCCCGACTCGGTACAATGAGCAGTTCTTC
. . TRBJ2-3 TRBV2 CASSEYQNYSTDTQYF TGTGCCAGCAGTGAATATCAAAACTATAGCACAGATACGCAGTATTTT
. TRBD1 TRBJ2-4 TRBV25-1 CASSAPGQGANIQYF TGTGCCAGCAGTGCCCCGGGACAGGGGGCAAACATTCAGTACTTC
. . TRBJ2-7 TRBV27 CASGPSGRFNYEQYF TGTGCCAGCGGCCCGAGCGGACGCTTCAACTACGAGCAGTACTTC
. . TRBJ2-7 TRBV7-2 CASSSGPAQEQYF TGTGCCAGCAGCTCCGGTCCAGCGCAGGAGCAGTACTTC
. TRBD1 TRBJ1-6 TRBV19 CASSMGQGWGSSPLHF TGTGCCAGTAGTATGGGACAGGGATGGGGAAGTTCACCCCTCCACTTT
. . TRBJ2-3 TRBV28 CASSPPGDTQYF TGTGCCAGCAGTCCCCCCGGGGATACGCAGTATTTT
. . TRBJ1-6 TRBV19 CASSQSGSPLHF TGTGCCAGTAGTCAAAGCGGATCACCCCTCCACTTT
. . TRBJ2-1 TRBV25-1 CASGYRGGVNEQFF TGTGCCAGCGGCTACAGGGGGGGGGTCAATGAGCAGTTCTTC
. TRBD1 TRBJ1-5 TRBV2 CASSDPRTTGGNQPQHF TGTGCCAGCAGTGATCCGCGAACCACAGGGGGCAATCAGCCCCAGCATTTT
. . TRBJ1-4 TRBV6-1 CASSEAFRTATTNEKLFF TGTGCCAGCAGTGAAGCCTTCCGGACAGCCACAACTAATGAAAAACTGTTTTTT
. . TRBJ1-5 TRBV19 CASSEGWRAQPQHF TGTGCCAGTAGTGAGGGGTGGAGGGCCCAGCCCCAGCATTTT
. . TRBJ1-1 TRBV2 CASSLSPGNMNTEAFF TGTGCCAGCAGCCTATCACCGGGAAACATGAACACTGAAGCTTTCTTT
once . TRBJ2-1 TRBV9 CASSFNNEQFF TGTGCCAGCAGCTTCAACAATGAGCAGTTCTTC
. . TRBJ2-6 TRBV5-4 CASSSPRTQRGSGANVLTF TGTGCCAGCAGCTCACCCCGGACCCAAAGAGGGTCTGGGGCCAACGTCCTGACTTTC
. TRBD1 TRBJ2-7 TRBV12-5 CASGLVVQGAGEQYF TGTGCTAGTGGTTTGGTAGTACAGGGGGCTGGCGAGCAGTACTTC
. TRBD2 TRBJ2-4 TRBV10-3 CAISRGGAGNIQYF TGTGCCATCTCAAGGGGAGGGGCGGGAAACATTCAGTACTTC
. TRBD1 TRBJ2-1 TRBV29-1 CSVGQGYNEQFF TGCAGCGTTGGACAGGGATACAATGAGCAGTTCTTC
. . TRBJ1-2 TRBV6-1 CASRHRGAGYGYTF TGTGCCAGCAGGCACCGGGGGGCGGGTTATGGCTACACCTTC
. TRBD2 TRBJ2-2 TRBV6-5 CASRARGGTGELFF TGTGCCAGCAGGGCACGGGGGGGCACCGGGGAGCTGTTTTTT
. . TRBJ2-6 TRBV11-1 CASSSDDYSGANVLTF TGTGCCAGCAGCTCGGACGACTACTCTGGGGCCAACGTCCTGACTTTC
. TRBD2 TRBJ2-1 TRBV4-1 CASSPGTNSYNEQFF TGCGCCAGCAGCCCTGGGACTAACTCCTACAATGAGCAGTTCTTC